These 26 T cell receptor beta chains originate from one sample sequenced in a study of blood T cell repertoires in COVID-19. Some clones are missing from TCRdb's copy, which holds only in-frame ones; the method was immunoSEQ multiplex PCR. Among a few hundred thousand clones listed, roughly 84% were seen once. Sequences were obtained from peripheral blood. Source of these receptors: a woman in her thirties or forties who had recovered from COVID-19.

This clone was counted a few times. V usage is TRBV4-2 and J usage is TRBJ2-7; TRBD1 is a possible D gene (6 bases). The CDR3 runs to 16 residues. From germline, CDR1 is LGHNA and CDR2 YNFKEQ. The germline V and J ends were trimmed by 3 bases and 3 bases, with 18 bases remaining between them. CDR3 in amino acids: CASSQIKSDRIYEQYF. The CDR3, as DNA: TGTGCCAGCAGCCAGATTAAATCGGACAGAATCTACGAGCAGTACTTC.

CDR3 protein: CSASVPYGYTF. DNA of the CDR3: TGCAGTGCTAGTGTCCCTTATGGCTACACCTTC. V is TRBV20-1 and J is TRBJ1-2, with D unresolved. V lost 3 bases, J lost 5 bases, and 7 bases lay in between. CDR3 length equals 11 residues. In germline, CDR1 is DFQATT, CDR2 SNEGSKA (reference sequence).

The chain uses TRBV4-3 and TRBJ2-2; 9 bases are shared with TRBD2. CDR1 and CDR2 (germline): LGHNA, YSLEER. The CDR3 has 18 amino acids. After removal of 0 bases from V and 6 bases from J, the junction contained 11 bases not matched to a gene. The CDR3 spells CASSQDLPRAGGPGELFF. The CDR3, as DNA: TGCGCCAGCAGCCAAGATCTCCCCCGCGCGGGGGGGCCCGGGGAGCTGTTTTTT.

V is TRBV6-5 and J is TRBJ1-1, with TRBD1 matching 7 bases. Germline CDR1 and CDR2: MNHEY and SVGAGI. The CDR3 extends over 14 amino acids. J lost 6 bases, V lost 4 bases, and 8 bases had no gene match. This CDR3 is CASSSPGGSPEAFF. The CDR3 region has the DNA TGTGCCAGCAGTTCTCCAGGGGGTTCCCCTGAAGCTTTCTTT.

This chain links TRBV29-1 with TRBJ1-1; weak D call: TRBD1 (5 bases). Trimming removed 5 bases at V and 1 base at J, with 14 bases between. The germline CDR1 and CDR2 sequences are SQVTM and ANQGSEA. The CDR3 consists of 14 residues. The CDR3 sequence is CSVPLLGGNTEAFF. The CDR3 DNA is TGCAGCGTTCCCCTCCTGGGGGGGAACACTGAAGCTTTCTTT.

The genes are TRBV27 and TRBJ2-1, with D unresolved. The CDR3 runs 14 residues. CDR1 MNHEY and CDR2 SMNVEV come from the germline V gene (reference sequence). Trimming stripped 6 bases from V and 4 bases from J, with 13 bases between. The CDR3 DNA reads as TGTGCCAGCAGCTTGCGCACAGCATACAATGAGCAGTTCTTC. Protein sequence: CASSLRTAYNEQFF.

The chain has TRBV19 and TRBJ1-4; no firm D call. In germline, CDR1 is LNHDA, CDR2 SQIVND (reference sequence). V shed 3 bases and J shed 8 bases, with 10 bases lying between them. This CDR3 is 13 amino acids long. The CDR3 nucleotides are TGTGCCAGTAGTATCCCGACAAGCGAAAAACTGTTTTTT. This translates into CASSIPTSEKLFF.

The chain joins TRBV3-1 (or the pseudogene TRBV3-2) to TRBJ2-2; TRBD2 is a possible D gene (6 bases). The CDR3 is made up of 14 amino acids. Germline CDR1 is LGHDT and CDR2 is YNNKEL (reference sequence). V was pared by 1 base and J by 3 bases, with 6 bases between. CDR3 region: CASSQAGDTGELFF. The CDR3 bases are TGTGCCAGCAGCCAAGCGGGGGACACCGGGGAGCTGTTTTTT.

The gene calls are TRBV4-1 and TRBJ2-7, with 8 bases lining up with TRBD1. The germline gives CDR1 MGHRA, CDR2 YSYEKL. V trimming: 0 bases; J trimming: 3 bases; junction bases outside the gene matches: 10. The CDR3 covers 17 residues. The CDR3 here is CASSQDSIGDRIYEQYF. The DNA for the CDR3 is TGCGCCAGCAGCCAAGACTCCATCGGGGACAGGATCTACGAGCAGTACTTC.

The chain is built from TRBV7-9 and TRBJ2-7; 7 nucleotides match TRBD2. The CDR3 covers 14 residues. V shed 5 bases, J shed 2 bases, and the junction held 6 bases outside the gene matches. CDR1 is SEHNR and CDR2 is FQNEAQ in the germline V gene (reference sequence). CDR3 sequence reads: CASSIGLDPYEQYF. The CDR3 DNA reads TGTGCCAGCAGCATCGGACTAGATCCCTACGAGCAGTACTTC.

This clone was seen only once. The rearrangement uses TRBV11-2 and TRBJ1-1; D unresolved. CDR1 is SGHAT, CDR2 FQNNGV, per germline. The CDR3 consists of 13 residues. Trimming pared 9 bases from V and 4 bases from J, leaving 15 bases between. The CDR3 DNA is TGTGCCAGTCACCCGGCAGGCAGCACTGAAGCTTTCTTT. Translating it yields CASHPAGSTEAFF.

This sequence joins TRBV6-5 and TRBJ1-1, with D perhaps matching TRBD1 (6 bases). The CDR3 runs 13 residues. Trimming removed 5 bases from V and 12 bases from J, with 19 bases in between. The germline gives CDR1 MNHEY, CDR2 SVGAGI. The CDR3 coding sequence is TGTGCCAGCAGTCAGATTGGCGGACAGTTAACTTTCTTT. This encodes CASSQIGGQLTFF.

The table lists this clone with a few counts. In nucleotides, the CDR3 is TGTGCCAGCAGCCCGGGACAGGGGGAGACTGAAGCTTTCTTT. It codes for CASSPGQGETEAFF. V gene TRBV7-9 combines with J gene TRBJ1-1, with TRBD1 matching over 11 bases. The length of the CDR3 is 14 residues. Germline assignment: CDR1 SEHNR and CDR2 FQNEAQ (reference sequence). Trimming took 5 bases from V and 5 from J; bases not matched to a gene: 4.

Written as DNA, the CDR3 is TGTGCCAGCAGACCGGGTTACTACGAGCAGTACTTC. Its protein is CASRPGYYEQYF. This chain connects TRBV21-1 to TRBJ2-7; the table gives TRBD2 as D, unverified against the DNA. TRBV21-1 is flagged as a pseudogene. CDR3 size: 12 residues.

This clone came up a few times. This sequence joins TRBV9 and TRBJ2-1; D might be TRBD1 (5 bases). The germline V gene has CDR1 SGDLS and CDR2 YYNGEE. With 3 bases removed from V and 1 base from J, the gap between germline ends came to 8 bases. The CDR3 is 14 amino acids. The CDR3 here is CASSAAGSYNEQFF. The CDR3 DNA follows: TGTGCCAGCAGCGCGGCAGGGTCCTACAATGAGCAGTTCTTC. Complete variable domain (other parts from reference TRBV9 and TRBJ2-1): DSGVTQTPKHLITATGQRVTLRCSPRSGDLSVYWYQQSLDQGLQFLIQYYNGEERAKGNILERFSAQQFPDLHSELNLSSLELGDSALYFCASSAAGSYNEQFFGPGTRLTVL.

This clone turned up a few times. V gene TRBV30 combines with J gene TRBJ2-7, with 9 bases that match TRBD1. The germline V gene has CDR1 GTSNPN and CDR2 SVGIG (reference sequence). Trimming removed 1 base from V and 5 bases from J; junction bases left unmatched: 3. This CDR3 has 13 amino acids. CDR3 amino acids: CAWSAGQGDEQYF. As DNA, the CDR3 is TGTGCCTGGAGTGCGGGACAGGGCGACGAGCAGTACTTC. The variable domain in full, completed from reference TRBV30 and TRBJ2-7, reads SQTIHQWPATLVQPVGSPLSLECTVEGTSNPNLYWYRQAAGRGLQLLFYSVGIGQISSEVPQNLSASRPQDRQFILSSKKLLLSDSGFYLCAWSAGQGDEQYFGPGTRLTVT.

This chain links TRBV6-6 with TRBJ1-2, with D perhaps matching TRBD1 (6 bases). The germline V gene encodes CDR1 MNHNY and CDR2 SVGAGI (reference sequence). The V and J ends lost 5 bases and 3 bases respectively, with 19 bases between them. The CDR3 totals 16 residues. CDR3 nucleotides: TGTGCCAGCAGTCGAGACCTAAGACAGGCCGACTATGGCTACACCTTC. This gives the protein CASSRDLRQADYGYTF.

This chain connects TRBV11-2 to TRBJ2-7, with TRBD1 identical over 12 bases. CDR1 is SGHAT and CDR2 is FQNNGV in the germline V gene. The V gene end was trimmed by 5 bases and the J gene end by 7 bases; junction bases not matched to a gene: 9. CDR3 size: 15 residues. The CDR3 region has the DNA TGTGCCAGCAGCCTTTCCGGGACAGGGGGCGGAGAGCAGTACTTC. As protein: CASSLSGTGGGEQYF.

This rearrangement joins TRBV5-1 to TRBJ1-1; TRBD1 agrees at 11 bases. The CDR3 runs 14 residues. Germline V lookup: CDR1 SGHRS, CDR2 YFSETQ. V shed 2 bases and J 8 bases; nucleotides not matched to a gene: 5. This CDR3 reads CASSLWTGGAEAFF. In nucleotides, the CDR3 is TGCGCCAGCAGCTTATGGACAGGGGGCGCGGAAGCTTTCTTT.

V is TRBV9 and J is TRBJ1-4, with D possibly TRBD1 on 5 matching bases. Germline assignment: CDR1 SGDLS and CDR2 YYNGEE. The V gene lost 0 bases and the J gene lost 5 bases, with 14 bases spanning the gap. The CDR3 runs to 16 residues. The CDR3 is CASSVDGQGENEKLFF. For the CDR3, the DNA is TGTGCCAGCAGCGTAGACGGCCAGGGTGAGAATGAAAAACTGTTTTTT. Drawing the rest from reference TRBV9 and TRBJ1-4, the complete variable domain is DSGVTQTPKHLITATGQRVTLRCSPRSGDLSVYWYQQSLDQGLQFLIQYYNGEERAKGNILERFSAQQFPDLHSELNLSSLELGDSALYFCASSVDGQGENEKLFFGSGTQLSVL.

The rearrangement uses TRBV7-2 and TRBJ1-2, with D hard to call. V was shortened by 3 bases and J by 3 bases, with 11 bases between the two germline ends. Germline V gene lookup returns CDR1 SGHTA and CDR2 FQGNSA. The CDR3 is made up of 14 amino acids. The CDR3 nucleotides are TGTGCCAGCAGCTTTGCCGGGTCCCACTATGGCTACACCTTC. Translating it yields CASSFAGSHYGYTF.

This chain joins TRBV24-1 and TRBJ2-7, with 9 positions matching TRBD1. The CDR3 runs 16 residues. Trimming at V came to 7 bases and at J to 5 bases, leaving 14 bases not matched to a gene. CDR1 and CDR2 (germline): KGHDR, SFDVKD. This chain's CDR3 is CATSPSAGQGFHEQYF. The CDR3 DNA sequence: TGTGCCACCAGCCCTTCTGCCGGACAGGGGTTCCACGAGCAGTACTTC.

The rearrangement uses TRBV19 and TRBJ2-4; 8 bases map to TRBD1. V lost 5 bases to trimming and J lost 6 bases; unmatched junction nucleotides: 6. Looked up from germline, CDR1 is LNHDA and CDR2 is SQIVND (reference sequence). CDR3 size: 14 residues. CDR3 nucleotides: TGTGCCAGTAGTTCCCGGGACAGGAGAAACATTCAGTACTTC. Protein product: CASSSRDRRNIQYF. The complete variable domain, with remaining parts taken from reference TRBV19 and TRBJ2-4, reads DGGITQSPKYLFRKEGQNVTLSCEQNLNHDAMYWYRQDPGQGLRLIYYSQIVNDFQKGDIAEGYSVSREKKESFPLTVTSAQKNPTAFYLCASSSRDRRNIQYFGAGTRLSVL.

V usage is TRBV19 and J usage is TRBJ2-1; a possible D gene is TRBD2 (5 bases). With 5 bases removed from V and 4 bases from J, the gap between germline ends came to 6 bases. This CDR3 contains 12 residues. Germline V gene data show CDR1 as LNHDA and CDR2 as SQIVND (reference sequence). The CDR3 here is CASSRGYNEQFF. The CDR3 DNA reads as TGTGCCAGTAGTCGGGGATACAATGAGCAGTTCTTC.

J is TRBJ1-1 and V is TRBV29-1, with 7 bases that match TRBD1. J gave up 3 bases and V 4 bases, and 5 bases lay outside the gene matches. Germline lookup yields CDR1 SQVTM and CDR2 ANQGSEA. The CDR3 has 13 amino acids. CDR3 loop: CSVVGGWDTEAFF. The CDR3 DNA reads TGCAGCGTTGTAGGGGGCTGGGACACTGAAGCTTTCTTT.

The CDR3 DNA is TGTGCCAGCAGCTTAGCGGGGGGAAGCAATCAGCCCCAGCATTTT. Its protein product is CASSLAGGSNQPQHF. This chain links TRBV11-2 with TRBJ1-5, with a tentative D call TRBD1 (5 bases). Deletions cut 1 base from V and 1 base from J, with 8 bases between. Germline loops: CDR1 SGHAT, CDR2 FQNNGV. This CDR3 has 15 residues.